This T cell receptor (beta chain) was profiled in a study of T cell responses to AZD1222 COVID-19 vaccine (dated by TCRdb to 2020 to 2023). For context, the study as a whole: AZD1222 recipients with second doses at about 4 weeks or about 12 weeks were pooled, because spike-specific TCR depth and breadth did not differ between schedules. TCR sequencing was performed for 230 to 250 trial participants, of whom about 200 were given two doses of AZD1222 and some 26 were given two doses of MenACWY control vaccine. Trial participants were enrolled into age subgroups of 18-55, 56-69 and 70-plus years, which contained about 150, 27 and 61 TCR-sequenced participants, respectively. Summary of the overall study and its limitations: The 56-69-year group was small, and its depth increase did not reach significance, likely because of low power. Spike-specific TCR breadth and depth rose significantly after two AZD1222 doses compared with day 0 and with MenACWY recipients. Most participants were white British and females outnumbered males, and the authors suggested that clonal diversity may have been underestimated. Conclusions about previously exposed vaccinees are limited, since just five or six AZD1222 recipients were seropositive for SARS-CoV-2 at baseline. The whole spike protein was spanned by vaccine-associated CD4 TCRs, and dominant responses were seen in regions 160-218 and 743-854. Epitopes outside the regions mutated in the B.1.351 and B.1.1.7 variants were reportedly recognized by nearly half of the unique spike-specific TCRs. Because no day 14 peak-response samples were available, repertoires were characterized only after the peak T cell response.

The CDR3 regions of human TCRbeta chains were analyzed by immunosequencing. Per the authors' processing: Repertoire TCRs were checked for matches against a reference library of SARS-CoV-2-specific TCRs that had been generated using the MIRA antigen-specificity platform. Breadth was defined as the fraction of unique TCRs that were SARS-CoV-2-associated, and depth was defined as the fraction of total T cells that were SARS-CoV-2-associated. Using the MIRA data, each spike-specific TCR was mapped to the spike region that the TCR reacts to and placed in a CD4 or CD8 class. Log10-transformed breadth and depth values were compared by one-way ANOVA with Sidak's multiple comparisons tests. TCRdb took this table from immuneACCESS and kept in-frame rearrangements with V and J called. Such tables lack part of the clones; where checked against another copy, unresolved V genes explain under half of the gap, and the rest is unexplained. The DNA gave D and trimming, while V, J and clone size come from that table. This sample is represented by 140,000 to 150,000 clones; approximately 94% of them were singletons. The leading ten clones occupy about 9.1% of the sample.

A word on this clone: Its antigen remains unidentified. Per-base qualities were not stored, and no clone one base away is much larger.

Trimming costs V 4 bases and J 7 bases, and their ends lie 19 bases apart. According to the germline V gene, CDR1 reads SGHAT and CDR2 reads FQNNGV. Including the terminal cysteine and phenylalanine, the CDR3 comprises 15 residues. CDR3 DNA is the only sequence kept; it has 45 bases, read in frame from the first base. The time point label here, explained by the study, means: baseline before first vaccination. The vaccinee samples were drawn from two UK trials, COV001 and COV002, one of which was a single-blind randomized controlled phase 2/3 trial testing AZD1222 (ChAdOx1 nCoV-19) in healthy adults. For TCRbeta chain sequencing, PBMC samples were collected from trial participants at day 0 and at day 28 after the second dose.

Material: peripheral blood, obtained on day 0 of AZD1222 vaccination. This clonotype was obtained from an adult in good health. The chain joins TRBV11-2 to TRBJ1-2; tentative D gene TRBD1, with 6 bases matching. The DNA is TGTGCCAGCAGCTCGGTATTTCAGGGGAATAGTGGCTACACCTTC. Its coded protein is CASSSVFQGNSGYTF.